What follows are 21 T cell receptor beta chains derived from one specimen sequenced in a study of vaccination and CD4 T cells after COVID-19. The antigens for these receptors are not known. An Oncomine TCR Beta short-read assay was used to sequence the DNA from cultured CD4+ T cells. TCRdb reprocessed the PCR reads with MiXCR, giving one entry per CDR3 protein. Here the sample spans around 17,000 distinct CDR3 sequences, approximately 38% being singletons. Regarding treatment: roughly ten-day PBMC culture with coronavirus spike peptide pools or control peptides (ViraFEST assay). The specimen was CD4+ T cells from blood, cultured in vitro. The receptors were sampled from a human donor who had recovered from COVID-19.

There are a few counts of this clonotype. The V gene is TRBV12-3 or TRBV12-4, the J gene TRBJ1-5; 9 nucleotides agree with TRBD1. Unmatched junction bases numbered 0, after V lost 4 bases and J lost 2 bases. The CDR3 length is 14 residues. Written as DNA, the CDR3 is TGTGCCAGCAGTTGGACAGGGGGCAATCAGCCCCAGCATTTT. Protein sequence: CASSWTGGNQPQHF.

The V gene is TRBV6-1, the J gene TRBJ2-7; 9 nucleotides line up with TRBD1. V lost 7 bases, J lost 2 bases, and 6 bases stayed unmatched. Per germline, CDR1 MNHNS and CDR2 SASEGT. The CDR3 totals 14 residues. As DNA, the CDR3 is TGTGCCAGCATAAAACGGACAGGGGCCTACGAGCAGTACTTC. Amino acids: CASIKRTGAYEQYF.

The chain links TRBV7-3 to TRBJ2-1; 10 bases fit TRBD2. Germline loops: CDR1 SGHTA, CDR2 FQGTGA. The CDR3 has 15 amino acids. After removal of 5 bases from V and 0 bases from J, the junction contained 1 base not matched to a gene. As DNA, the CDR3 is TGTGCCAGCAGCAGCGGGGGGGCCTCCTACAATGAGCAGTTCTTC. It translates to CASSSGGASYNEQFF.

The chain combines TRBV24-1 with TRBJ1-6; D might be TRBD1 (5 bases). This CDR3 region has 16 residues. The germline V gene encodes CDR1 KGHDR and CDR2 SFDVKD. V was trimmed by 3 bases and J by 8 bases, leaving 16 bases between them. CDR3 sequence (DNA): TGTGCCACCAGTGATGGGCGGAGGGGAGAGTATTCACCCCTCCACTTT. Translation: CATSDGRRGEYSPLHF.

This clonotype has just a few counts. This chain links TRBV7-9 with TRBJ1-4, with 7 positions matching TRBD1. The V gene end was trimmed by 4 bases and the J gene end by 8 bases; junction bases not matched to a gene: 4. CDR3 length equals 13 residues. From germline, CDR1 is SEHNR and CDR2 FQNEAQ (reference sequence). CDR3 sequence: CASSSGGGEKLFF. DNA of the CDR3: TGTGCCAGCAGCTCAGGGGGTGGGGAAAAACTGTTTTTT.

This clonotype was seen a handful of times. The chain links TRBV15 to TRBJ2-7; 12 nucleotides line up with TRBD1. J was trimmed by 5 bases and V by 5 bases; bases with no gene match: 7. CDR3 length equals 15 residues. Germline V gene lookup returns CDR1 LNHNV and CDR2 YYDKDF (reference sequence). The CDR3 sequence: CATSRGGTGGHEQYF. The CDR3 DNA reads TGTGCCACCAGCCGGGGGGGGACAGGGGGCCACGAGCAGTACTTC.

There are a few counts of this clonotype. The chain uses TRBV11-3 and TRBJ2-3, with 10 positions matching TRBD1. V lost 5 bases to trimming and J lost 5 bases; unmatched junction nucleotides: 7. The CDR3 runs to 15 residues. The germline CDR1 and CDR2 sequences are SGHNT and YENEEA. CDR3 protein: CASSRRTGGLDTQYF. The CDR3 DNA reads TGTGCCAGCAGCCGTCGGACAGGGGGTTTAGATACGCAGTATTTT. Full variable domain (rest looked up from reference TRBV11-3 and TRBJ2-3): EAGVVQSPRYKIIEKKQPVAFWCNPISGHNTLYWYLQNLGQGPELLIRYENEEAVDDSQLPKDRFSAERLKGVDSTLKIQPAELGDSAVYLCASSRRTGGLDTQYFGPGTRLTVL.

The rearrangement uses TRBV19 and TRBJ2-6, with TRBD2 matching over 8 bases. Looked up from germline, CDR1 is LNHDA and CDR2 is SQIVND (reference sequence). V was pared by 7 bases and J by 0 bases, with 8 bases of the junction left unmatched. The CDR3 is 17 amino acids. The CDR3 DNA follows: TGTGCCAGTAAACCGACTAGCGTTAGCTCTGGGGCCAACGTCCTGACTTTC. Amino acid sequence: CASKPTSVSSGANVLTF.

The chain links TRBV11-3 to TRBJ2-2; 8 bases map to TRBD1. Germline V gene lookup returns CDR1 SGHNT and CDR2 YENEEA. The length of the CDR3 is 16 residues. Losses at the gene ends were 4 bases for V and 9 bases for J; bases not matched to a gene: 13. The CDR3 DNA reads TGTGCCAGCAGCTCAGGCCTAGGACAGGGAGAACGGGAGCTGTTTTTT. Its protein is CASSSGLGQGERELFF.

The chain carries TRBV4-1 and TRBJ2-2; 12 nucleotides match TRBD2. The J segment lost 7 bases and the V segment lost 0 bases, leaving 18 bases of the junction unmatched. The CDR3 runs to 21 residues. The germline CDR1 and CDR2 sequences are MGHRA and YSYEKL. The DNA of the CDR3 is TGCGCCAGCAGCCAAGACAGGTTGCTTGCTAGCGGGAGGGGAACGGTCGGGGAGCTGTTTTTT. Protein: CASSQDRLLASGRGTVGELFF.

The chain links TRBV30 to TRBJ2-3; 10 bases fit TRBD2. Trimming at V came to 3 bases and at J to 6 bases, leaving 6 bases not matched to a gene. The CDR3 consists of 14 residues. Looked up from germline, CDR1 is GTSNPN and CDR2 is SVGIG (reference sequence). The CDR3: CAWRSSGSGDTQYF. DNA of the CDR3: TGTGCCTGGAGGTCTAGCGGGAGTGGTGATACGCAGTATTTT.

The chain recombines TRBV20-1 with TRBJ1-2, with 7 positions matching TRBD1. Losses at the gene ends were 1 base for V and 5 bases for J; bases not matched to a gene: 7. The CDR3 spans 14 residues. CDR1 and CDR2 (germline): DFQATT, SNEGSKA (reference sequence). CDR3 sequence: CSARVSDRDYGYTF. In DNA, the CDR3 is TGCAGTGCTAGAGTCTCAGACAGGGATTATGGCTACACCTTC.

The V call is TRBV29-1, the J call TRBJ1-1, with 9 bases lining up with TRBD1. Germline V gene lookup returns CDR1 SQVTM and CDR2 ANQGSEA. This CDR3 region has 12 residues. Trimming removed 6 bases from V and 6 bases from J; junction bases left unmatched: 5. CDR3 coding DNA: TGCAGCGTCGGACAGGGGAGCTCTGAAGCTTTCTTT. Protein product: CSVGQGSSEAFF.

This clonotype is classed as large. This chain joins TRBV5-1 and TRBJ1-2; D perhaps matches TRBD1 (5 bases). Germline loops: CDR1 SGHRS, CDR2 YFSETQ. The CDR3 runs to 16 residues. V was trimmed by 3 bases and J by 3 bases, leaving 18 bases between them. CDR3 sequence (DNA): TGCGCCAGCAGCTCGCCGGGGCCCGCCCCATACTATGGCTACACCTTC. Its protein product is CASSSPGPAPYYGYTF. The variable domain in full, with the rest retrieved from reference TRBV5-1 and TRBJ1-2, is KAGVTQTPRYLIKTRGQQVTLSCSPISGHRSVSWYQQTPGQGLQFLFEYFSETQRNKGNFPGRFSGRQFSNSRSEMNVSTLELGDSALYLCASSSPGPAPYYGYTFGSGTRLTVV.

This clonotype was counted only a few times. V and J are TRBV18 and TRBJ1-1; 8 positions agree with TRBD1. The germline V gene encodes CDR1 KGHSH and CDR2 LQKENI. The CDR3 consists of 17 residues. After removal of 3 bases from V and 1 base from J, the junction contained 10 bases not matched to a gene. The CDR3 is CASSPADRGGKNTEAFF. The DNA for the CDR3 is TGTGCCAGCTCACCGGCAGACAGGGGAGGTAAGAACACTGAAGCTTTCTTT.

The rearrangement joins TRBV4-1 to TRBJ2-2, with unresolved D. Germline CDR1 MGHRA, CDR2 YSYEKL. The CDR3 totals 13 residues. The V gene lost 2 bases and the J gene lost 5 bases, with 6 bases spanning the gap. The CDR3, as DNA: TGCGCCAGCAGCCAACTGAGTACCGGGGAGCTGTTTTTT. This encodes CASSQLSTGELFF.

The chain uses TRBV29-1 and TRBJ2-7; D not resolved. This CDR3 region has 15 residues. Trimming pared 4 bases from V and 0 bases from J, leaving 16 bases between. CDR1 and CDR2 from the germline V gene are SQVTM and ANQGSEA. The CDR3 region has the DNA TGCAGCGTTGGCCGCGGACGGAGACCCTCCTACGAGCAGTACTTC. This gives the protein CSVGRGRRPSYEQYF.

Only one count was recorded for this clonotype. The CDR3 is CSASSSLASGRGSYEQYF. CDR3 bases: TGCAGTGCTAGCTCGTCGCTCGCTAGCGGGAGGGGGTCCTACGAGCAGTACTTC. The rearrangement links TRBV20-1 to TRBJ2-7, with 12 positions matching TRBD2. The CDR3 runs to 18 residues. Looked up from germline, CDR1 is DFQATT and CDR2 is SNEGSKA (reference sequence). Trimming took 3 bases from V and 1 from J; bases not matched to a gene: 13.

The chain has TRBV18 and TRBJ2-7; 9 bases align to TRBD1. The CDR3 loop spans 14 amino acids. V lost 3 bases to trimming and J lost 4 bases; unmatched junction nucleotides: 4. The germline V gene has CDR1 KGHSH and CDR2 LQKENI. The CDR3 loop is CASSPGTGQYEQYF. The CDR3 nucleotides read TGTGCCAGCTCACCCGGGACAGGGCAATACGAGCAGTACTTC.

This clonotype was detected a few times. The genes are TRBV2 and TRBJ1-4, with D perhaps matching TRBD1 (6 bases). This CDR3 has 14 amino acids. Per the germline V gene, CDR1 is SNHLY and CDR2 is FYNNEI. Trimming shortened V by 3 bases and J by 8 bases, and 13 bases separated the two germline ends. The CDR3 sequence: CASSDSRGGEKLFF. The DNA of the CDR3 is TGTGCCAGCAGTGACAGCAGGGGCGGCGAAAAACTGTTTTTT.

CDR3 region: CASSLTSGSGTDTQYF. CDR3 coding DNA: TGTGCCAGCAGCTTGACTAGCGGGAGCGGCACAGATACGCAGTATTTT. This chain connects TRBV7-9 to TRBJ2-3; 12 nucleotides line up with TRBD2. The germline gives CDR1 SEHNR, CDR2 FQNEAQ (reference sequence). The CDR3 has 16 amino acids. V shed 3 bases, J shed 1 base, and the junction held 2 bases outside the gene matches.